The rows below give T cell receptor beta chains drawn from one sample of a study of blood T cell repertoires in COVID-19. Clones were read by immunoSEQ multiplex PCR, and TCRdb kept only the in-frame ones, dropping some. The sample holds 350,000 to 400,000 clones, about nine tenths seen once. Sequenced: PBMCs or T cells enriched from blood (not recorded which). These receptors all come from a middle-aged woman who had been exposed to COVID-19. Both conserved end residues are part of each CDR3. The D gene is left open where the match is weak. A row's size may be missing; if present it is once, few, many or a size class.

d_gene | abundance | j_gene | v_gene | CDR3aa
TRBD1 | - | TRBJ2-1 | TRBV7-6 | CASSIRDRGRYEQFF
TRBD1 | - | TRBJ1-5 | TRBV2 | CASSESGQGHGSQHF
- | - | TRBJ1-4 | TRBV5-8 | CASSLVPIWGDEKLFF
- | - | TRBJ1-1 | TRBV18 | CASSPATPEAFF
TRBD1 | - | TRBJ2-7 | TRBV29-1 | CSVLGTGGYEQYF
TRBD1 | - | TRBJ2-5 | TRBV27 | CASSHRTGSETQYF
- | - | TRBJ1-1 | TRBV18 | CASSRGYTEAFF
- | once | TRBJ2-6 | TRBV29-1 | CSASQAGQGANVLTF
TRBD1 | once | TRBJ1-1 | TRBV27 | CASSLSWDRNTEAFF
- | - | TRBJ1-1 | TRBV10-1 | CASSESRGRTEAFF
TRBD1 | - | TRBJ1-2 | TRBV15 | CATSSRDRGRLNYGYTF
TRBD1 | - | TRBJ2-7 | TRBV5-1 | CASSSDRGHEQYF
- | - | TRBJ2-5 | TRBV5-6 | CASSPRTEETQYF
- | - | TRBJ2-6 | TRBV6-5 | CASSYQGSGANVLTF